This T cell receptor (beta chain) derives from a study of shared clonotypes between healthy human individuals. Overall study context: Donors consisted of two women and a few men between 18 and 49. Per-donor plates numbered three CD4 naive, three CD4 memory, two CD8 naive and one CD8 memory. Notes on the study in general: The study's rarefaction showed incomplete sorted-subset sequencing despite large depth.

The donors, all of them Caucasian adults, lived in Nashville, Tennessee. Method: immunoSEQ multiplex PCR; TCRdb's copy keeps in-frame clones and lacks some. The table shows some 690,000 clones, with 90% occurring only once. This clone turned up a few times. Its specificity is not known. This CDR3 is 15 amino acids long. CDR1 and CDR2 from the germline V gene are MNHNS and SASEGT. V shed 0 bases and J 5 bases; nucleotides not matched to a gene: 2. The clonotype comes from a young man in good health. Some clones in this sample may be carry-over from other donors' samples. V usage is TRBV6-1 and J usage is TRBJ2-1; TRBD2 agrees at 9 bases. The specimen sequenced was memory CD8+ T cells from PBMCs. Subset reported: CD45RO+ cells pooled with CCR7-negative TemRA cells. CDR3 loop: CASSEAAGGHNEQFF. Written as DNA, the CDR3 is TGTGCCAGCAGTGAAGCGGCGGGAGGGCACAATGAGCAGTTCTTC.